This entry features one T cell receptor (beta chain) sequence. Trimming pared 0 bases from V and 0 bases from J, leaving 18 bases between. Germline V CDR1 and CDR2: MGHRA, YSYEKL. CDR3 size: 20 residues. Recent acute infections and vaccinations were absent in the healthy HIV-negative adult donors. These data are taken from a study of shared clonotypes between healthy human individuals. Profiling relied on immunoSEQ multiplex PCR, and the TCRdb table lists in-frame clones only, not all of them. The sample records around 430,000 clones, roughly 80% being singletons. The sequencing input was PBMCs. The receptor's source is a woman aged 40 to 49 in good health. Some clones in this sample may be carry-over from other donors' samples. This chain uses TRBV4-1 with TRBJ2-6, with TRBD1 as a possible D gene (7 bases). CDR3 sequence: CASSQDRERTGLSGANVLTF. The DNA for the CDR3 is TGCGCCAGCAGCCAAGATCGGGAGCGGACAGGCCTCTCTGGGGCCAACGTCCTGACTTTC.